A single sample gave rise to the 17 T cell receptor beta chains below, sequenced in a study of T cells in localized non-small cell lung cancer. TCRdb keeps only in-frame clones here, not all; method: immunoSEQ multiplex PCR. There are about 75,000 clones in the sample; around 80% occur only once, and nearly 9.5% lies in the top ten. The sample in question was peripheral blood, obtained before any cancer treatment. Source of these receptors: a female donor aged 60 or older with stage I lung adenocarcinoma.

The chain couples TRBV6-1 to TRBJ1-4; D unresolved. Trimming removed 0 bases at V and 7 bases at J, with 15 bases between. Germline V gives CDR1 MNHNS, CDR2 SASEGT. CDR3 size: 16 residues. CDR3 protein: CASSEAKGPWGEKLFF. CDR3 nucleotides: TGTGCCAGCAGTGAAGCTAAAGGGCCCTGGGGTGAAAAACTGTTTTTT.

The chain carries TRBV7-3 and TRBJ2-1; possibly TRBD1 for D (6 bases). The CDR3 contains 15 residues. In germline, CDR1 is SGHTA, CDR2 FQGTGA. With 0 bases removed from V and 2 bases from J, the gap between germline ends came to 8 bases. In nucleotides, the CDR3 is TGTGCCAGCAGCTTAACAGGGGGTACCTACAATGAGCAGTTCTTC. It codes for CASSLTGGTYNEQFF.

CDR3 nucleotide sequence: TGTGCCAGCAGCTCTGTTGACGGATACAATGAGCAGTTCTTC. Translating gives CASSSVDGYNEQFF. This rearrangement joins TRBV5-8 to TRBJ2-1; D ambiguous. V was pared by 3 bases and J by 4 bases, with 11 bases between. Germline V gene sequence: CDR1 SGHTS, CDR2 YDEGEE. The CDR3 has 14 residues.

The genes are TRBV28 and TRBJ2-5; the match to TRBD2 covers 12 bases. V shed 5 bases and J 4 bases; nucleotides not matched to a gene: 14. This CDR3 region has 18 residues. CDR1 is MDHEN, CDR2 SYDVKM, per germline. The CDR3 nucleotides are TGTGCCAGCAGTCCTCTAGCGGGAGGGCCTAGGATTGGAGAGACCCAGTACTTC. Its protein product is CASSPLAGGPRIGETQYF.

J is TRBJ2-5 and V is TRBV7-3; TRBD1 matches 7 bases. The CDR3 is 15 amino acids. Germline V gene lookup returns CDR1 SGHTA and CDR2 FQGTGA. V trimming: 4 bases; J trimming: 3 bases; junction bases outside the gene matches: 8. CDR3 region: CASSSLGQLKETQYF. The CDR3 nucleotides read TGTGCCAGCAGCTCACTGGGACAGCTCAAAGAGACCCAGTACTTC.

The V gene is TRBV11-2, the J gene TRBJ2-3; no clear D. Germline V gives CDR1 SGHAT, CDR2 FQNNGV. CDR3 length: 14 amino acids. V shed 1 base and J shed 6 bases, with 11 bases lying between them. CDR3 sequence: CASSLGSFRDTQYF. The CDR3 DNA follows: TGTGCCAGCAGCTTAGGTAGTTTTAGGGATACGCAGTATTTT.

For the CDR3, the DNA is TGTGCCAGCAGCCCCCTGGGACTCGAACAGTACTTC. Residues: CASSPLGLEQYF. V gene TRBV7-2 combines with J gene TRBJ2-7; D may be TRBD2 (6 bases). With 5 bases removed from V and 10 bases from J, the gap between germline ends came to 15 bases. Germline CDR1 is SGHTA and CDR2 is FQGNSA. There are 12 residues in the CDR3.

The chain combines TRBV7-8 with TRBJ1-1, with a weak D call TRBD1 (6 bases). V was shortened by 4 bases and J by 1 base, with 10 bases between the two germline ends. Germline assignment: CDR1 SGHVS and CDR2 FQNEAQ. The CDR3 covers 14 residues. DNA for the CDR3: TGTGCCAGCAGCTCCGGGACACAGAACACTGAAGCTTTCTTT. Translation: CASSSGTQNTEAFF.

This clone has a handful of counts. V is TRBV30 and J is TRBJ1-1; a weak D match, TRBD1 (6 bases). The germline gives CDR1 GTSNPN, CDR2 SVGIG (reference sequence). Trimming left V 0 bases short and J 5 bases short, with 10 bases between. There are 13 residues in the CDR3. CDR3 in DNA: TGTGCCTGGAGTGTAACGGGGGCGACTGAAGCTTTCTTT. Translating gives CAWSVTGATEAFF.

This clone was observed a single time. An end of the junction does not agree with germline; a read error may underlie this. The chain is built from TRBV7-2 and TRBJ2-5; TRBD2 agrees at 7 bases. The CDR3 covers 15 residues. Germline V CDR1 and CDR2: SGHTA, FQGNSA. CDR3 sequence: CASTLLGDSGETQYF. CDR3 DNA sequence: TGTGCCAGCACCTTACTCGGTGATAGCGGGGAGACCCAGTACTTC.

This clone was recorded at least ten times. The rearrangement joins TRBV13 to TRBJ2-1, with 12 nucleotides matching TRBD2. With V trimmed by 4 bases and J by 5 bases, 6 bases remained unmatched. CDR1 PRHDT and CDR2 FYEKMQ come from the germline V gene (reference sequence). The CDR3 has 16 amino acids. The CDR3 protein is CASSSRLAGVDNEQFF. DNA for the CDR3: TGTGCCAGCAGCTCACGACTAGCGGGAGTTGACAATGAGCAGTTCTTC.

The rearrangement joins TRBV15 to TRBJ2-2, with D uncertain. Germline V gene sequence: CDR1 LNHNV, CDR2 YYDKDF (reference sequence). The CDR3 consists of 14 residues. V dropped 3 bases and J dropped 2 bases, with 7 bases sitting between them. The CDR3 protein is CATSRGRNTGELFF. The CDR3, as DNA: TGTGCCACCAGCAGGGGAAGAAACACCGGGGAGCTGTTTTTT.

V is TRBV7-2 and J is TRBJ2-7, with 9 bases matching TRBD2. V lost 3 bases and J lost 6; bases outside the gene matches: 12. Germline CDR1 is SGHTA and CDR2 is FQGNSA. CDR3 length equals 16 residues. The CDR3 DNA sequence: TGTGCCAGCAGCTTCCTCGCGGGAGGGCCGGGTAGCGAGCAGTACTTC. It specifies CASSFLAGGPGSEQYF.

In DNA form, the CDR3 reads TGTGCCAGCAGTTTATGGGACGTGACAACCTACGAGCAGTACTTC. It encodes CASSLWDVTTYEQYF. The chain carries TRBV28 and TRBJ2-7; D unclear. This CDR3 comprises 15 residues. Germline V gene lookup returns CDR1 MDHEN and CDR2 SYDVKM. Trimming stripped 0 bases from V and 2 bases from J, with 11 bases between.

The V gene is TRBV10-3, the J gene TRBJ1-1; 8 bases agree with TRBD1. V was clipped by 10 bases and J by 4 bases; unmatched bases: 8. Germline V gives CDR1 ENHRY, CDR2 SYGVKD. This CDR3 is 13 amino acids long. Here the CDR3 DNA reads TGTGCCACCTGGCGGGACAGGCGCACTGAAGCTTTCTTT. This encodes CATWRDRRTEAFF.

J is TRBJ1-1 and V is TRBV19; D is undetermined. CDR1 and CDR2 (germline): LNHDA, SQIVND (reference sequence). V gave up 3 bases and J gave up 2 bases, with 19 bases separating them. The CDR3 totals 17 residues. As DNA, the CDR3 is TGTGCCAGTAGTATTTATACTCTGAGCGCGGTTAACACTGAAGCTTTCTTT. Residues: CASSIYTLSAVNTEAFF.

This clone has only a few counts. This chain joins TRBV4-2 and TRBJ2-2; TRBD2 is a possible D gene (6 bases). Per germline, CDR1 LGHNA and CDR2 YNFKEQ. The CDR3 contains 16 residues. The V gene lost 0 bases and the J gene lost 5 bases, with 13 bases spanning the gap. The CDR3 here is CASSQDRDRGTGELFF. The CDR3, as DNA: TGTGCCAGCAGCCAAGACCGGGATCGGGGGACCGGGGAGCTGTTTTTT.